This T cell receptor (beta chain) comes out of a study of low-dose radiotherapy and immunotherapy resistance in tumors. Study details: Every day for four cycles from cycle 1 day 1, patients took 300 mg of oral aspirin.

TRAV- and TRBV-specific primers primed first-strand cDNA, covering alpha and beta chains. With a constant-region primer and a V-primer adapter, TCRs were subjected to about 20 PCR cycles of amplification. Isolated mRNA underwent amplification by in vitro transcription. TCRdb analysed the reads with MiXCR anew, one entry per CDR3 protein. The table records about 82,000 distinct CDR3 sequences, under 20% of them present only once. The time point here: before trial treatment. With 6 bases clipped from V and 4 bases from J, the junction kept 5 bases outside the gene matches. The CDR3 covers 14 residues. This clonotype was seen ten or more times.

The chain has TRBV12-3 or TRBV12-4 and TRBJ1-5; 8 nucleotides agree with TRBD1. This specimen consisted of PBMCs, obtained before treatment. The TCR originated in a male donor with prostate cancer. In DNA, the CDR3 is TGTGCCAGCAGGCCCGACAGGGGAAATCAGCCCCAGCATTTT. It translates to CASRPDRGNQPQHF.